These T cell receptor beta chains were read from a single sample in a study of cytomegalovirus exposure and HLA in healthy donors. Profiled with immunoSEQ multiplex PCR; TCRdb holds only in-frame clones, not every one. The data hold 130,000 to 150,000 clones, with around four fifths observed a single time. Sequenced material: PBMCs. Receptor source: a boy aged 2 to 10 in good health and CMV-seronegative. Both conserved end residues are part of each CDR3. Each record gives: V gene, clone size, D gene, J gene, CDR3 DNA, CDR3 protein. A D gene is named only where the DNA matches it firmly. Clone size, where shown, is once, few, many, or a class for clones that have expanded.

V gene: TRBV5-1
clone size: -
D gene: -
J gene: TRBJ2-1
CDR3 DNA: TGCGCCAGCAGCTTGGTAGGGGGTCTAGCTGGGGGCAATGAGCAGTTCTTC
CDR3 protein: CASSLVGGLAGGNEQFF

V gene: TRBV21-1
clone size: few
D gene: -
J gene: TRBJ2-7
CDR3 DNA: TGTGCCAGCAGCCTAGTCTTGCGGGGGGCCGTGTACTTC
CDR3 protein: CASSLVLRGAVYF

V gene: TRBV2
clone size: -
D gene: TRBD2
J gene: TRBJ2-1
CDR3 DNA: TGTGCCAAACAAATAACTAGCGCGACCTACGATGAGCAGTTCTTC
CDR3 protein: CAKQITSATYDEQFF

V gene: TRBV7-3
clone size: -
D gene: TRBD2
J gene: TRBJ2-3
CDR3 DNA: TGTGCCAGCAGCTTAGGCCCAGCGGGGGCCACAGATACGCAGTATTTT
CDR3 protein: CASSLGPAGATDTQYF

V gene: TRBV28
clone size: -
D gene: -
J gene: TRBJ1-1
CDR3 DNA: TGTGCCAGCAGGGGTGGGGGGGACGGGAGCACTGAAGCTTTCTTT
CDR3 protein: CASRGGGDGSTEAFF

V gene: TRBV7-9
clone size: -
D gene: TRBD1
J gene: TRBJ2-2
CDR3 DNA: TGTGCCAGCAGCCCGACAGGGGTGGACACCGGGGAGCTGTTTTTT
CDR3 protein: CASSPTGVDTGELFF

V gene: TRBV7-3
clone size: -
D gene: -
J gene: TRBJ2-3
CDR3 DNA: TGTGCCAGCAGCTTGAGTCAGGCTTCCACAGATACGCAGTATTTT
CDR3 protein: CASSLSQASTDTQYF

V gene: TRBV7-7
clone size: -
D gene: TRBD2
J gene: TRBJ2-3
CDR3 DNA: TGTGCCAGCAGCTTAGATGGGACTAGCGCTGATACGCAGTATTTT
CDR3 protein: CASSLDGTSADTQYF

V gene: TRBV25-1
clone size: -
D gene: -
J gene: TRBJ1-5
CDR3 DNA: TGTGCCAGCAGTCCCAGGGGACGCCCAAATCAGCCCCAGCATTTT
CDR3 protein: CASSPRGRPNQPQHF

V gene: TRBV6-1
clone size: few
D gene: TRBD2
J gene: TRBJ2-1
CDR3 DNA: TGTGCCAGCAGTGAACTGGCGGGGGGGTACAATGAGCAGTTCTTC
CDR3 protein: CASSELAGGYNEQFF

V gene: TRBV6-5
clone size: -
D gene: -
J gene: TRBJ2-5
CDR3 DNA: TGTGCCAGCAGTTACAGCCACTCGATCCAAGAGACCCAGTACTTC
CDR3 protein: CASSYSHSIQETQYF

V gene: TRBV4-2
clone size: few
D gene: -
J gene: TRBJ1-3
CDR3 DNA: TGTGCCAGCAGCCTACAAATACAGGCTGGAAACACCATATATTTT
CDR3 protein: CASSLQIQAGNTIYF

V gene: TRBV6-1
clone size: -
D gene: -
J gene: TRBJ1-5
CDR3 DNA: TGTGCCAGCAGCCGAGACATCCCTAGCAATCAGCCCCAGCATTTT
CDR3 protein: CASSRDIPSNQPQHF

V gene: TRBV9
clone size: -
D gene: TRBD1
J gene: TRBJ1-1
CDR3 DNA: TGTGCCAGCAGCTCTAGACGGACAGGCTATCGATACGATGAAGCTTTCTTT
CDR3 protein: CASSSRRTGYRYDEAFF

V gene: TRBV5-1
clone size: once
D gene: -
J gene: TRBJ2-2
CDR3 DNA: TGCGCCAGCAGCCGCGTTCCCGGGGAGCTGTTTTTT
CDR3 protein: CASSRVPGELFF

V gene: TRBV9
clone size: -
D gene: -
J gene: TRBJ2-3
CDR3 DNA: TGTGCCAGCAGCTCCACGGGATCTGATACGCAGTATTTT
CDR3 protein: CASSSTGSDTQYF

V gene: TRBV6-5
clone size: few
D gene: TRBD1
J gene: TRBJ2-7
CDR3 DNA: TGTGCCAGCAGTTCAGGGGGGCAGGGGGCTCGGTACGAGCAGTACTTC
CDR3 protein: CASSSGGQGARYEQYF

V gene: TRBV19
clone size: -
D gene: TRBD1
J gene: TRBJ2-7
CDR3 DNA: TGTGCCAGTAGTATGTGGACAGGGTCGAACGAGCAGTACTTC
CDR3 protein: CASSMWTGSNEQYF

V gene: TRBV29-1
clone size: -
D gene: -
J gene: TRBJ1-1
CDR3 DNA: TGCAGCGTTGAGGTAGGGGCAGGATTGAACACTGAAGCTTTCTTT
CDR3 protein: CSVEVGAGLNTEAFF

V gene: TRBV4-3
clone size: few
D gene: -
J gene: TRBJ2-2
CDR3 DNA: TGCGCCAGCAGCCACTCAGGGGCTCTACGAAGCACCGGGGAGCTGTTTTTT
CDR3 protein: CASSHSGALRSTGELFF

V gene: TRBV10-3
clone size: -
D gene: TRBD1
J gene: TRBJ2-5
CDR3 DNA: TGTGCCATCGCTCATCCGGGACAGGGGGCATTGGGGCAAGAGACCCAGTACTTC
CDR3 protein: CAIAHPGQGALGQETQYF

V gene: TRBV29-1
clone size: -
D gene: TRBD1
J gene: TRBJ2-5
CDR3 DNA: TGCAGCGGGCTGACAGGGGGGAGGGAGACCCAGTACTTC
CDR3 protein: CSGLTGGRETQYF

V gene: TRBV27
clone size: -
D gene: TRBD1
J gene: TRBJ2-2
CDR3 DNA: TGTGCCACCAACAGTTGGGACAGATTCACCGGGGAGCTGTTTTTT
CDR3 protein: CATNSWDRFTGELFF

V gene: TRBV6-1
clone size: -
D gene: TRBD1
J gene: TRBJ2-7
CDR3 DNA: TGTGCCAGCAGTGAATTTTCCGGGACAGGAAGCTACGAGCAGTACTTC
CDR3 protein: CASSEFSGTGSYEQYF

V gene: TRBV7-9
clone size: -
D gene: TRBD1
J gene: TRBJ2-7
CDR3 DNA: TGTGCCAGCAGCTTATCGCAGGGGGTGATCACCTACGAGCAGTACTTC
CDR3 protein: CASSLSQGVITYEQYF

V gene: TRBV5-1
clone size: few
D gene: -
J gene: TRBJ1-2
CDR3 DNA: TGCGCCAGCAGTTTATCCAGTAACTATGGCTACACCTTC
CDR3 protein: CASSLSSNYGYTF

V gene: TRBV29-1
clone size: -
D gene: -
J gene: TRBJ2-2
CDR3 DNA: TGCAGCGCTGGGCACGAATCGAACACCGGGGAGCTGTTTTTT
CDR3 protein: CSAGHESNTGELFF

V gene: TRBV6-4
clone size: -
D gene: -
J gene: TRBJ2-1
CDR3 DNA: TGTGCCAGCAGTGACTCGTCAGGGGTGGATGAGCAGTTCTTC
CDR3 protein: CASSDSSGVDEQFF

V gene: TRBV5-5
clone size: few
D gene: TRBD1
J gene: TRBJ1-2
CDR3 DNA: TGTGCCAGCAGAATGCCCCAGGGGGCGCAGGGCTATGGCTACACCTTC
CDR3 protein: CASRMPQGAQGYGYTF

V gene: TRBV15
clone size: -
D gene: TRBD1
J gene: TRBJ1-6
CDR3 DNA: TGTGCCACCAGCAACGGACAGGGCGGGTCACCCCTCCACTTT
CDR3 protein: CATSNGQGGSPLHF

V gene: TRBV14
clone size: -
D gene: -
J gene: TRBJ2-7
CDR3 DNA: TGTGCCAGCAGCCAAGGGGTGGGTACCACGGGGGAGCAGTACTTC
CDR3 protein: CASSQGVGTTGEQYF

V gene: TRBV10-1
clone size: -
D gene: TRBD1
J gene: TRBJ1-6
CDR3 DNA: TGCGCCAGCGGAGGACAGGGGCCATTAGATAATTCACCCCTCCACTTT
CDR3 protein: CASGGQGPLDNSPLHF

V gene: TRBV5-1
clone size: -
D gene: -
J gene: TRBJ1-6
CDR3 DNA: TGCGCCAGCAGCCCAGGAGGCTCCTATAATTCACCCCTCCACTTT
CDR3 protein: CASSPGGSYNSPLHF

V gene: TRBV6-1
clone size: medium-sized
D gene: TRBD2
J gene: TRBJ2-1
CDR3 DNA: TGTGCCAGCAGTGAAGTAGCGGGGGGTGTCGATGAGCAGTTCTTC
CDR3 protein: CASSEVAGGVDEQFF

V gene: TRBV9
clone size: -
D gene: TRBD1
J gene: TRBJ1-2
CDR3 DNA: TGTGCCAGCAGCGCGCGATCCGACAGGGTATGGGGGGGCTACACCTTC
CDR3 protein: CASSARSDRVWGGYTF

V gene: TRBV6-5
clone size: -
D gene: TRBD1
J gene: TRBJ2-7
CDR3 DNA: TGTGCCAGCACTCGGACAGGGGTCGGGGAGCAGTACTTC
CDR3 protein: CASTRTGVGEQYF

V gene: TRBV18
clone size: -
D gene: -
J gene: TRBJ2-3
CDR3 DNA: TGTGCCAGCTCACCAGGGGGGTTCTCCACAGATACGCAGTATTTT
CDR3 protein: CASSPGGFSTDTQYF

V gene: TRBV28
clone size: -
D gene: -
J gene: TRBJ2-7
CDR3 DNA: TGTGCCAGCAAAGGGGGGGTCTATCGGGTCGATTCCTACGAGCAGTACTTC
CDR3 protein: CASKGGVYRVDSYEQYF

V gene: TRBV29-1
clone size: -
D gene: TRBD1
J gene: TRBJ2-5
CDR3 DNA: TGCAGCGACTCGAACAGGGGGGACCAAGAGACCCAGTACTTC
CDR3 protein: CSDSNRGDQETQYF

V gene: TRBV18
clone size: -
D gene: -
J gene: TRBJ2-7
CDR3 DNA: TGTGCCAGCTCACGAATCCTCTGGCAGAGTGTAAACTTTTCGGGCGAGCAGTACTTC
CDR3 protein: CASSRILWQSVNFSGEQYF

V gene: TRBV6-6
clone size: -
D gene: TRBD1
J gene: TRBJ2-7
CDR3 DNA: TGTGCCAGCAGTAATACAGGGGGCAACACCTACGAGCAGTACTTC
CDR3 protein: CASSNTGGNTYEQYF

V gene: TRBV28
clone size: once
D gene: -
J gene: TRBJ2-7
CDR3 DNA: TGTGCCAGCTGGGGGGTCGGGGTTTCCCCGACCTACGAGCAGTACTTC
CDR3 protein: CASWGVGVSPTYEQYF

V gene: TRBV7-9
clone size: -
D gene: -
J gene: TRBJ2-5
CDR3 DNA: TGTGCCAGCAGCTTAGCGGGCCAGGGGAGAGGAGAGACCCAGTACTTC
CDR3 protein: CASSLAGQGRGETQYF

V gene: TRBV19
clone size: -
D gene: -
J gene: TRBJ2-3
CDR3 DNA: TGTGCCAGTAGTAAAGGGACACTTTCCACAGATACGCAGTATTTT
CDR3 protein: CASSKGTLSTDTQYF

V gene: TRBV18
clone size: -
D gene: TRBD1
J gene: TRBJ1-1
CDR3 DNA: TGTGCCAGCTCACCACGGGCGCGTTCTAACCAACAGGGGCCCCAAACCAAAGCTTTCTTT
CDR3 protein: CASSPRARSNQQGPQTKAFF

V gene: TRBV19
clone size: once
D gene: -
J gene: TRBJ1-1
CDR3 DNA: TGTGCCAGTAGTATGGGCTACTCGGACACTGAAGCTTTCTTT
CDR3 protein: CASSMGYSDTEAFF

V gene: TRBV27
clone size: -
D gene: -
J gene: TRBJ2-7
CDR3 DNA: TGTGCCAGCAGTTTCGGTCAGGGGACCTACGAGCAGTACTTC
CDR3 protein: CASSFGQGTYEQYF

V gene: TRBV5-1
clone size: -
D gene: -
J gene: TRBJ1-1
CDR3 DNA: TGCGCCAGCAGCCCACACCAGGGAGGGGGCACTGAAGCTTTCTTT
CDR3 protein: CASSPHQGGGTEAFF

V gene: TRBV6-5
clone size: -
D gene: TRBD2
J gene: TRBJ2-7
CDR3 DNA: TGTGCCAGCAGGAGGGGAGGGGAGCAGTACTTC
CDR3 protein: CASRRGGEQYF

V gene: TRBV6-5
clone size: few
D gene: -
J gene: TRBJ1-1
CDR3 DNA: TGTGCCAGCAGTTACTACGGACAACGGGCGGAAGCTTTCTTT
CDR3 protein: CASSYYGQRAEAFF

V gene: TRBV13
clone size: -
D gene: -
J gene: TRBJ1-1
CDR3 DNA: TGTGCCAGCAGTCTCTTTCGGGGGGGGACTGAAGCTTTCTTT
CDR3 protein: CASSLFRGGTEAFF

V gene: TRBV29-1
clone size: -
D gene: -
J gene: TRBJ2-5
CDR3 DNA: TGCAGCGTTGGTTGGGGGCTACAAGAGACCCAGTACTTC
CDR3 protein: CSVGWGLQETQYF

V gene: TRBV5-6
clone size: -
D gene: TRBD1
J gene: TRBJ1-3
CDR3 DNA: TGTGCCAGCAGCCAGGGGGCGTACGGAAACACCATATATTTT
CDR3 protein: CASSQGAYGNTIYF

V gene: TRBV27
clone size: -
D gene: TRBD1
J gene: TRBJ1-6
CDR3 DNA: TGTGCCAGCAGTTTAGATCGGCGGGACAGGGTAAATTCACCCCTCCACTTT
CDR3 protein: CASSLDRRDRVNSPLHF

V gene: TRBV14
clone size: -
D gene: TRBD1
J gene: TRBJ2-2
CDR3 DNA: TGTGCCAGCAGCCAAGCCCAGAGAGGGACAGGGGGCTCGGTCGGGGAGCTGTTTTTT
CDR3 protein: CASSQAQRGTGGSVGELFF

V gene: TRBV5-4
clone size: -
D gene: -
J gene: TRBJ2-7
CDR3 DNA: TGTGCCAGCAGCCCAAGTGCCGGGACTGGCAGATACGAGCAGTACTTC
CDR3 protein: CASSPSAGTGRYEQYF

V gene: TRBV7-2
clone size: -
D gene: -
J gene: TRBJ1-5
CDR3 DNA: TGTGCCAGCAGCTCGGACTTCAATCAGCCCCAGCATTTT
CDR3 protein: CASSSDFNQPQHF

V gene: TRBV29-1
clone size: -
D gene: -
J gene: TRBJ1-2
CDR3 DNA: TGCAGCGTTGAAGAGCCGCCAGGCTCCTATGGCTACACCTTC
CDR3 protein: CSVEEPPGSYGYTF

V gene: TRBV7-9
clone size: -
D gene: -
J gene: TRBJ1-1
CDR3 DNA: TGTTCCAGCAGCTTACTGGGAGTTGAAGCTTTCTTT
CDR3 protein: CSSSLLGVEAFF